The 22 T cell receptor beta chains presented below share a single source sample, sequenced in a study of T-cell reconstitution after alpha-beta-depleted transplantation in children. Unique molecular identifiers were used to barcode this TCRbeta library. TCRdb reprocessed the PCR reads via MiXCR and lists one record per CDR3 protein. The sample carries around 450,000 distinct CDR3 sequences, 43% recorded once. This specimen consisted of PBMCs, obtained before TCRalphabeta/CD19-depleted stem cell transplant. These receptors were taken from a girl aged 2-10 years with aplastic anemia, due to receive a stem cell transplant.

This chain joins TRBV20-1 and TRBJ2-3; D is perhaps TRBD1 (7 bases). V lost 3 bases to trimming and J lost 2 bases, with 15 bases between them. Germline CDR1 is DFQATT and CDR2 is SNEGSKA (reference sequence). The CDR3 covers 15 residues. DNA for the CDR3: TGCAGTGCTAGCCTACAGGGGACTTCCACAGATACGCAGTATTTT. Its protein is CSASLQGTSTDTQYF.

This clonotype occurred a few times. The chain has TRBV20-1 and TRBJ1-5; 12 bases map to TRBD1. CDR3 length equals 16 residues. Germline lookup yields CDR1 DFQATT and CDR2 SNEGSKA (reference sequence). Trimming at V came to 6 bases and at J to 8 bases, leaving 14 bases not matched to a gene. The CDR3 is CSAVPGTGGNFEPQHF. CDR3 DNA sequence: TGCAGTGCCGTCCCCGGGACAGGGGGCAATTTTGAGCCCCAGCATTTT.

This CDR3 is CASSPRGAREAGNIQYF. In DNA form, the CDR3 reads TGTGCCAGCAGCCCCAGGGGGGCCCGCGAAGCAGGAAACATTCAGTACTTC. This sequence joins TRBV7-6 and TRBJ2-4; D possibly corresponds to TRBD1 (7 bases). V was pared by 5 bases and J by 6 bases, with 23 bases between. CDR1 SGHVS and CDR2 FNYEAQ come from the germline V gene. There are 17 residues in the CDR3.

This clonotype showed up many times. This chain connects TRBV7-6 to TRBJ2-3; 7 nucleotides line up with TRBD2. The length of the CDR3 is 14 residues. Germline V gives CDR1 SGHVS, CDR2 FNYEAQ. The ends lost 1 base at V and 3 bases at J; junction bases unmatched: 1. CDR3 bases: TGTGCCAGCAGCTTAGGGACTAGAACAGATACGCAGTATTTT. It codes for CASSLGTRTDTQYF.

In this sample, this clonotype turned up a few times. The chain links TRBV28 to TRBJ1-3, with TRBD1 identical over 10 bases. The CDR3 spans 16 residues. The germline V gene has CDR1 MDHEN and CDR2 SYDVKM. Trimming at V came to 6 bases and at J to 4 bases, leaving 9 bases not matched to a gene. CDR3 loop: CASSLMTGGSGNTIYF. As DNA, the CDR3 is TGTGCCAGCAGCCTTATGACAGGGGGCTCCGGAAACACCATATATTTT.

This clonotype came up many times. This chain links TRBV20-1 with TRBJ2-7; D uncertain. The CDR3 runs 13 residues. V was clipped by 6 bases and J by 2 bases, with 14 bases between them. The V gene's germline CDR1 is DFQATT and CDR2 SNEGSKA (reference sequence). The CDR3 DNA follows: TGCAGTGCGATGAAGGGCGTAACCTACGAGCAGTACTTC. The encoded protein is CSAMKGVTYEQYF.

The genes are TRBV28 and TRBJ2-1, with D perhaps matching TRBD2 (5 bases). The CDR3 extends over 13 amino acids. V was cut by 11 bases and J by 2 bases, with 13 bases left in between. Looked up from germline, CDR1 is MDHEN and CDR2 is SYDVKM. CDR3 nucleotide sequence: TGTGCCGGGTCGTGGGAGACCTACAATGAGCAGTTCTTC. It encodes CAGSWETYNEQFF.

This clonotype came up a few times. The chain recombines TRBV11-2 with TRBJ2-5, with 16 bases identical to TRBD2. Trimming removed 5 bases from V and 6 bases from J; junction bases left unmatched: 18. CDR1 and CDR2 from the germline V gene are SGHAT and FQNNGV. CDR3 size: 20 residues. The DNA for the CDR3 is TGTGCCAGCAGCACCTACCGGGGGACTAGCGGGAGGGCCTACGAGAAGACCCAGTACTTC. Protein product: CASSTYRGTSGRAYEKTQYF. Using reference TRBV11-2 and TRBJ2-5 for the parts outside the CDR3, the full variable domain is EAGVAQSPRYKIIEKRQSVAFWCNPISGHATLYWYQQILGQGPKLLIQFQNNGVVDDSQLPKDRFSAERLKGVDSTLKIQPAKLEDSAVYLCASSTYRGTSGRAYEKTQYFGPGTRLLVL.

This clonotype was seen more than once but under ten times. The chain has TRBV14 and TRBJ2-3, with TRBD2 matching over 7 bases. V was clipped by 6 bases and J by 10 bases; unmatched bases: 4. The CDR3 consists of 11 residues. The germline CDR1 and CDR2 sequences are SGHDN and FVKESK. The CDR3 protein is CASRREGSQYF. CDR3 nucleotides: TGTGCCAGCAGAAGGGAGGGCTCGCAGTATTTT.

This chain connects TRBV7-6 to TRBJ2-7; D remains unclear. V gave up 1 base and J gave up 3 bases, with 13 bases separating them. The CDR3 totals 15 residues. The germline V gene has CDR1 SGHVS and CDR2 FNYEAQ. The CDR3 DNA reads TGTGCCAGCAGCTTAGACTCCTCCCTGGTCTACGAGCAGTACTTC. Protein product: CASSLDSSLVYEQYF.

This chain uses TRBV12-3 or TRBV12-4 with TRBJ1-1, with D possibly matching TRBD1 (6 bases). The CDR3 is made up of 14 amino acids. Trimming shortened V by 5 bases and J by 4 bases, and 14 bases separated the two germline ends. CDR3 nucleotides: TGTGCCAGCAGTGGACGACAGGTTAGCACTGAAGCTTTCTTT. It specifies CASSGRQVSTEAFF.

The V and J genes are TRBV12-3 or TRBV12-4 and TRBJ2-5; D gene ambiguous. V shed 3 bases and J shed 5 bases, with 13 bases lying between them. This CDR3 is 14 amino acids long. CDR3 DNA: TGTGCCAGCAGTTTGGACCTACTGGGGGAGACCCAGTACTTC. Residues: CASSLDLLGETQYF.

V is TRBV6-1 and J is TRBJ1-1; no clear D. The V gene's germline CDR1 is MNHNS and CDR2 SASEGT. The CDR3 is 13 amino acids. V shed 5 bases and J shed 4 bases, with 11 bases lying between them. DNA of the CDR3: TGTGCCAGCAGTAGGAGGGTGAGCACTGAAGCTTTCTTT. Translated: CASSRRVSTEAFF.

This clonotype was recorded many times. V usage is TRBV12-3 or TRBV12-4 and J usage is TRBJ1-1; D unclear. The CDR3 sequence is 15 residues long. The ends were cut back, 1 base at V and 1 base at J, with 10 bases in the middle. DNA of the CDR3: TGTGCCAGCAGTTTAGGGGTTAAGCCGAACACTGAAGCTTTCTTT. This gives the protein CASSLGVKPNTEAFF.

This chain links TRBV12-3 or TRBV12-4 with TRBJ2-7; either TRBD1 or TRBD2 may fit D (6 bases each). The CDR3 consists of 14 residues. With 5 bases removed from V and 3 bases from J, the gap between germline ends came to 14 bases. The CDR3, as DNA: TGTGCCAGCAGTCCGCGGGACACGAACTACGAGCAGTACTTC. Translated: CASSPRDTNYEQYF.

V usage is TRBV7-3 and J usage is TRBJ2-5; 14 bases are a match to TRBD2. The CDR3 extends over 16 amino acids. With V trimmed by 5 bases and J by 5 bases, 7 bases remained unmatched. Germline lookup yields CDR1 SGHTA and CDR2 FQGTGA. In DNA form, the CDR3 reads TGTGCCAGCAGCGCCGGGACTAGCGGGGGCAGGGAGACCCAGTACTTC. It translates to CASSAGTSGGRETQYF.

V is TRBV7-2 and J is TRBJ2-5, with D perhaps TRBD1 or TRBD2 (5 bases each). V gave up 5 bases and J gave up 5 bases, with 15 bases separating them. The CDR3 has 14 residues. CDR1 is SGHTA and CDR2 is FQGNSA in the germline V gene. CDR3 amino acids: CASSKPWGTETQYF. The CDR3 DNA is TGTGCCAGCAGCAAACCCTGGGGGACGGAGACCCAGTACTTC.

A word on this clonotype: One junction end disagrees with the germline gene, perhaps due to a read error. The chain carries TRBV7-6 and TRBJ2-7; 7 positions match TRBD1. There are 15 residues in the CDR3. CDR1 and CDR2 from the germline V gene are SGHVS and FNYEAQ. The CDR3 DNA follows: TGTGCCAGCAGCCATTGGGACAGCCTCCCTTACGAGCAGAACTTC. Translated, it gives CASSHWDSLPYEQNF. Based on the CDR3 plus reference TRBV7-6 and TRBJ2-7, the full variable domain is GAGVSQSPRYKVTKRGQDVALRCDPISGHVSLYWYRQALGQGPEFLTYFNYEAQQDKSGLPNDRFSAERPEGSISTLTIQRTEQRDSAMYRCASSHWDSLPYEQNFGPGTRLTVT.

This clonotype came up many times. The chain joins TRBV11-3 to TRBJ2-1, with D perhaps given as TRBD1 or TRBD2 (5 bases each). The V end was cut by 1 base, the J end by 8 bases, with 15 bases between. The CDR3 extends over 15 amino acids. Germline lookup yields CDR1 SGHNT and CDR2 YENEEA. The CDR3 spells CASSLGGTVLYEQFF. The CDR3 DNA sequence: TGTGCCAGCAGCTTAGGGGGGACGGTATTGTATGAGCAGTTCTTC.

The rearrangement links TRBV29-1 to TRBJ1-1, with D perhaps matching TRBD1 (5 bases). This CDR3 has 15 residues. V lost 3 bases to trimming and J lost 2 bases, with 16 bases between them. The germline V gene has CDR1 SQVTM and CDR2 ANQGSEA. CDR3 nucleotide sequence: TGCAGCGTTGACAGCGGGACCGGACGAAACACTGAAGCTTTCTTT. Translated: CSVDSGTGRNTEAFF.

Remarks on this clonotype: Compared with germline, one end of the junction differs, possibly owing to a read error. This sequence joins TRBV29-1 and TRBJ2-5, with D maybe TRBD1 (5 bases). In germline, CDR1 is SQVTM, CDR2 ANQGSEA. This CDR3 comprises 14 residues. CDR3 coding DNA: TGCAGCGCTGAAGGTGGGCAGGGCGATCGGTCCCAGTACTTC. Amino acids: CSAEGGQGDRSQYF.

This chain uses TRBV28 with TRBJ1-4; D might be TRBD1 (6 bases). V lost 3 bases and J lost 13, with 24 bases in between. From germline, CDR1 is MDHEN and CDR2 SYDVKM. The CDR3 sequence is 16 residues long. For the CDR3, the DNA is TGTGCCAGCAGTTTCTTAGACAGGAACAAGCATGAGGGACTGTTTTTT. This sequence encodes CASSFLDRNKHEGLFF.